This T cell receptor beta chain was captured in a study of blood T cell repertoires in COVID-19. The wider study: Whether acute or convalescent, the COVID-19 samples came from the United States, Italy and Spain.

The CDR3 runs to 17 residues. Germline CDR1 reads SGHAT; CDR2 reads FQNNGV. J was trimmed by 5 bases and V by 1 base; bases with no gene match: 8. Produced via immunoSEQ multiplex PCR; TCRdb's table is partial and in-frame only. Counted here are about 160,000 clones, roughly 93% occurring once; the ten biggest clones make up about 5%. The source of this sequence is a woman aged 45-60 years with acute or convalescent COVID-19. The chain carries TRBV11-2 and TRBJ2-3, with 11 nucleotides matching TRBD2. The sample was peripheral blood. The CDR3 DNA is TGTGCCAGCAGCTTAGCAACGGGACTAGCGGTTGTAGATACGCAGTATTTT. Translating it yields CASSLATGLAVVDTQYF.